This T cell receptor (beta chain) was recovered during a study of T cells in Graves' hyperthyroidism and ophthalmopathy. Study conclusions and caveats: Ophthalmopathy was model-predicted a median about 7.1 months pre-onset.

Amplification yielded TCR beta CDR3 regions, with RNA transcripts as the source. RT-PCR in the first round (using the HTBI primer set) targeted the TCR CDR3. Each CDR3 protein gets one entry after TCRdb re-called the multiplex PCR reads with MiXCR. The repertoire holds about 290,000 distinct CDR3 sequences, with 12% to 15% as singletons. The length of the CDR3 is 14 residues. V was shortened by 6 bases and J by 5 bases, with 16 bases between the two germline ends. This clonotype was observed at least ten times. Its antigen remains unidentified. The chain carries TRBV12-3 or TRBV12-4 and TRBJ2-5, with TRBD1 as a possible D gene (6 bases). The receptor was derived from a woman aged 40-49 years with Graves' hyperthyroidism. Sequenced sample: blood. CDR3 region: CASSGTPTGETQYF. CDR3 DNA sequence: TGTGCCAGCAGCGGGACACCAACCGGGGAGACCCAGTACTTC.